The clone carrying this T cell receptor (beta chain) was seen more than once but under ten times. Its antigen is unknown. The data originate from a study of blood T cells in healthy people across ages. The germline V gene has CDR1 SNHLY and CDR2 FYNNEI. Germline trimming cut 4 bases from V and 2 bases from J; bases unmatched to any gene: 4. The CDR3 totals 15 residues. Russia was home to the donors, healthy Caucasian individuals aged roughly 6 to 95. Isolation yielded PBMCs, at least 7 million per sample, in every case. Study-wide results and limits: Whereas aged donors had fewer naive CD4+ cells, long-lived donors had more of them and higher diversity. Age showed a roughly linear inverse relationship with TCR beta diversity per million T cells.

With a J-beta primer mix and a sample-barcoded 5' primer, a second PCR ran 7 to 11 cycles. Each CDR3 protein is one row after TCRdb ran MiXCR on the 5' RACE reads. The data contain 750,000 to 850,000 distinct CDR3 sequences, about 25% of them singletons. The data also belong to a second study, concerning T cells of mothers and their children.

Input material: blood. This TCR was recovered from a boy aged 10-17 years in good health. The chain couples TRBV2 to TRBJ2-3; 9 bases agree with TRBD2. CDR3 amino acids: CASSVLAGFTDTQYF. The CDR3 nucleotides read TGTGCCAGCAGTGTGCTAGCGGGGTTCACAGATACGCAGTATTTT.